This TCR beta chain is drawn from a study of cytomegalovirus exposure and HLA in healthy donors. For this clone: Antigen: not known.

Germline-derived CDR1 and CDR2 are MGHRA and YSYEKL. The CDR3 runs 15 residues. V dropped 0 bases and J dropped 7 bases, with 12 bases sitting between them. Study results and limitations: Across all donors, roughly uniform sequencing depth was an assumption of the presence/absence analyses. Fewer N-insertions than the roughly 650-donor mean were reportedly shown by an Asian-associated ancestry cluster in a later analysis. Several of the most significant clusters appeared linked to common viral pathogens, based on a later analysis.

PCR used 60 Vbeta primers and 13 Jbeta primers. TCRdb's copy holds only in-frame clones and misses some; the assay was immunoSEQ multiplex PCR. This sample's clone table lists about 130,000 clones. Sample: PBMCs. J is TRBJ2-2 and V is TRBV4-1, with a weak D call TRBD2 (5 bases). The TCR comes from a woman aged 60-75 years in good health and CMV-seronegative. DNA of the CDR3: TGCGCCAGCAGCCAAGATCCTAGCTTTGGCGGGGAGCTGTTTTTT. Translating it yields CASSQDPSFGGELFF.